The T cell receptor (beta chain) described here comes from a study of blood T cell repertoires in COVID-19. For the study at large: Sample material is recorded as cDNA or gDNA derived from T cells, B-cell-depleted T cells, or PBMCs.

Clones were sequenced by immunoSEQ multiplex PCR, and TCRdb holds only the in-frame ones, with some missing. The repertoire holds 130,000 to 150,000 clones, with 81% as singletons. This CDR3 has 17 amino acids. The germline gives CDR1 SGHTA, CDR2 FQGNSA. The ends were cut back, 1 base at V and 0 bases at J, with 12 bases in the middle. Input material: peripheral blood. This receptor was identified in a human donor in a cohort sampled during active COVID-19. This rearrangement joins TRBV7-2 to TRBJ2-2; maybe TRBD2 (6 bases). DNA of the CDR3: TGTGCCAGCAGCTTAGTGGGGAGACTAGCGAACACCGGGGAGCTGTTTTTT. Protein: CASSLVGRLANTGELFF.